This T cell receptor beta chain was recorded in a study of CXCR3-negative and CXCR3-positive naive CD8 T cells. Study conclusions and caveats: Compared with CXCR3-negative naive cells, CXCR3-positive naive cells showed more hydrophobic TRB CDR3s. It was found that naive subsets had comparable surface CD5, and TCR strength was inferred from TRB CDR3 properties. Memory CD8+ cells had much lower diversity, and both naive subsets had comparably high diversity.

Worth noting for this clonotype: Its antigen is currently unknown.

The germline V gene encodes CDR1 GTSNPN and CDR2 SVGIG (reference sequence). CDR3 length: 13 amino acids. The TRB libraries of cDNA were built by UMI-labeled 5' RACE. TCRdb re-called the 5' RACE reads; every CDR3 protein appears as one record, without DNA. Seen in this sample are 150,000 or so distinct CDR3 sequences; the ten most common clones hold about 0.48%. In triplicate, each CD8+ T cell subset was sorted at under 350,000 cells per replicate. Naive cells were sorted as CD45RO-, CCR7+, CD27+ and CD95-. The material sequenced was naive CXCR3+ CD8+ T cells from blood. The subset denotes: CD45RO-CCR7+CD27+CD95- naive CD8+ T cells expressing CXCR3 (TNR3+). The chain uses TRBV30 and TRBJ2-7; TCRdb picks TRBD2, but there is no DNA to check that call. The TCR originated in a human donor in good health. Some clones in this sample may be carry-over from other donors' samples. CDR3 in amino acids: CAWTGRESYEQYF.